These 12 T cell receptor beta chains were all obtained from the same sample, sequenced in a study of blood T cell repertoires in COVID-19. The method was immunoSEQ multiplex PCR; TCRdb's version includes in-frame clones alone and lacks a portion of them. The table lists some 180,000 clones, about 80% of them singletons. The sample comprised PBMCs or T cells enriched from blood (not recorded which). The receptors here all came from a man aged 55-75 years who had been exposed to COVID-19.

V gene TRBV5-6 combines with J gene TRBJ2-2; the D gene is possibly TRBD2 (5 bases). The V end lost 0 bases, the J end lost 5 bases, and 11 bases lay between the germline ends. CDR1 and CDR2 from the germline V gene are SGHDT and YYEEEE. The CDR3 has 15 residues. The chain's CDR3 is CASSLGGSGTGELFF. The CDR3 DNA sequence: TGTGCCAGCAGCTTGGGTGGGAGTGGAACCGGGGAGCTGTTTTTT.

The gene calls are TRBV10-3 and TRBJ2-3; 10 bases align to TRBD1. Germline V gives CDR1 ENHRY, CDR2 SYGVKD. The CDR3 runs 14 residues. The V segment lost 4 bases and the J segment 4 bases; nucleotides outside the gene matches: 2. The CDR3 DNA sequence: TGTGCCATCAGTGGGACAGGGGGGCCAGATACGCAGTATTTT. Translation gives CAISGTGGPDTQYF.

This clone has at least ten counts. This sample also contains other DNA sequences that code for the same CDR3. CDR3 amino acids: CASSLGGVSYNEQFF. CDR3 DNA: TGTGCCAGCAGCTTGGGGGGTGTATCCTACAATGAGCAGTTCTTC. This chain connects TRBV11-3 to TRBJ2-1, with a possible D match to TRBD2 (6 bases). This CDR3 region has 15 residues. The germline V gene encodes CDR1 SGHNT and CDR2 YENEEA. Between the trimmed V and J ends, which lost 3 bases and 1 base, there was a span of 10 bases.

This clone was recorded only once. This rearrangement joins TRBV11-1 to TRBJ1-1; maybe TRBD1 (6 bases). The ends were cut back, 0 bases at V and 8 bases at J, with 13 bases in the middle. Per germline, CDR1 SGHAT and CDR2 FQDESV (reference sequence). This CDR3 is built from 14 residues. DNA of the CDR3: TGTGCCAGCAGCTTAGCCGTGGGGACAACCGAAGCTTTCTTT. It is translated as CASSLAVGTTEAFF.

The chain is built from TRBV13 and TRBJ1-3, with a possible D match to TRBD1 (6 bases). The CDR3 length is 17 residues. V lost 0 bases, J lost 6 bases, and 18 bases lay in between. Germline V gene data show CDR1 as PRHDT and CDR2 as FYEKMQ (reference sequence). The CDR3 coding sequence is TGTGCCAGCAGCTTAGGTGGTCCTCAGGGGAGAGTAAACACCATATATTTT. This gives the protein CASSLGGPQGRVNTIYF.

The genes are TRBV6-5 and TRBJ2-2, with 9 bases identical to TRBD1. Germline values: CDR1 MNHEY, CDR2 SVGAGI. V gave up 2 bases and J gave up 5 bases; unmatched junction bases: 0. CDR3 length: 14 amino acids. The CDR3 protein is CASSYGTGTGELFF. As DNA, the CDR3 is TGTGCCAGCAGTTACGGGACAGGGACCGGGGAGCTGTTTTTT.

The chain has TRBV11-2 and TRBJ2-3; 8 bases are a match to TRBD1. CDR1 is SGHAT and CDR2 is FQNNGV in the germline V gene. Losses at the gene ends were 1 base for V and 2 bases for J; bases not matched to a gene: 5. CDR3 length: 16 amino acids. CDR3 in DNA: TGTGCCAGCAGCTTAGCCGGACAGGGTCCCACAGATACGCAGTATTTT. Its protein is CASSLAGQGPTDTQYF.

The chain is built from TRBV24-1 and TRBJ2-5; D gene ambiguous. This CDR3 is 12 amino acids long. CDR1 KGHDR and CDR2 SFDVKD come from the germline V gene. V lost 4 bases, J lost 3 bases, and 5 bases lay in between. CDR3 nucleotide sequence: TGTGCCACCAGTGACCTTGAAGAGACCCAGTACTTC. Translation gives CATSDLEETQYF.

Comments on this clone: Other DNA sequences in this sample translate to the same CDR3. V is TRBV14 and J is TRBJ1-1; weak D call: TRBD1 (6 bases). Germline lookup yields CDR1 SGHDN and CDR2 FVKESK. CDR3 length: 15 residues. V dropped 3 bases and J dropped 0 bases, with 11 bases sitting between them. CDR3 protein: CASSQGAGVNTEAFF. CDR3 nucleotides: TGTGCCAGCAGCCAGGGGGCAGGGGTGAACACTGAAGCTTTCTTT.

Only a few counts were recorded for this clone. The CDR3 loop reads CASSFPGLAGAGEQYF. Here the CDR3 DNA reads TGTGCCAGCAGTTTCCCAGGACTAGCGGGAGCGGGGGAGCAGTACTTC. This chain joins TRBV27 and TRBJ2-7; 13 nucleotides line up with TRBD2. The germline CDR1 and CDR2 sequences are MNHEY and SMNVEV (reference sequence). V gave up 3 bases and J gave up 7 bases; unmatched junction bases: 9. This CDR3 contains 16 residues.

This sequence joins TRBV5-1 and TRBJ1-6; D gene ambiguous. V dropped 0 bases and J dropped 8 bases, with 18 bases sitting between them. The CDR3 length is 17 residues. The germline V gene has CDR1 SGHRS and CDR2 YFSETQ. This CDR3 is CASSLVGGGGPDSPLHF. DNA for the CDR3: TGCGCCAGCAGCTTGGTGGGAGGCGGAGGGCCGGATTCACCCCTCCACTTT.

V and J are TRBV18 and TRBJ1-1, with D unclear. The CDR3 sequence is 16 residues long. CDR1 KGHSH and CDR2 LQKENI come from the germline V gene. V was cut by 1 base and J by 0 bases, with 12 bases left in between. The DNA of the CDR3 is TGTGCCAGCTCACCACGCGCGGGGTCGATGAACACTGAAGCTTTCTTT. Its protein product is CASSPRAGSMNTEAFF.